This entry features one TCR beta chain sequence. Its antigen is not yet known. Within one base of it there is no much larger clone, and no base qualities were kept. This entry is derived from a study of OX40 agonist ivuxolimab in advanced cancers. In terms of the full investigation: The costimulatory receptor OX40 (CD134) was targeted by ivuxolimab, a fully human IgG2 agonistic monoclonal antibody. Intravenous ivuxolimab was administered to patients every 2 weeks at six dose levels: 0.01, 0.1, 0.3, 1.5, 3 and 10 mg/kg. Of the roughly 54 patients in dose escalation, 19 had hepatocellular carcinoma, roughly 15 had melanoma, 9 had renal cell carcinoma and 9 had head and neck cancer. In the dose-escalation cohort, roughly 82% of patients were male, and the mean age was around 60 years with a range of about 23 to 79. Prior anti-PD-1, anti-PD-L1 or anti-CTLA-4 therapy was permitted, and 35% to 40% of dose-escalation patients had received checkpoint inhibitors. Three dose-escalation patients achieved partial responses, one with hepatocellular carcinoma and two with cutaneous melanoma. The point of sequencing TCRbeta in the periphery was to test whether ivuxolimab changed TCR sequence diversity and drove clonal T-cell expansion. The paper reports the monotherapy dose-escalation portion (N of about 56 patients) of the phase I ivuxolimab trial. The investigation overall reported the following: Low levels of normalized T-cell clonal expansion were also seen in some patients who did not respond. At doses of 0.1 to 3.0 mg/kg, clonal expansion of both CD4+ and CD8+ blood T cells was observed from baseline to week 6. Antigen specificity was not determined for the clonally expanded peripheral T cells. In the 0.1-3.0 mg/kg groups, partial responders were among the patients with the lowest normalized peripheral clonal expansion, particularly in CD8+ T cells. After ivuxolimab, expanded clones were on average more numerous among CD8+ T cells than among CD4+ T cells.

To sequence the TCRbeta CDR3 region, genomic DNA was isolated from the sorted cells. The immunoSEQ Assay was used for sequencing of TCRbeta CDR3 regions. The immuneACCESS repertoire file appears here via TCRdb, limited to in-frame rearrangements. These files lack a portion of the clones; in checked studies, under half of the deficit traces to unresolved V genes, and the cause of the others is not known. The sample table records 90,000 to 100,000 clones; approximately 95% of these occur just once. Just over 2% of the sample is held by the ten biggest clonotypes. Patients with a history of autoimmune disease or receiving systemic immunosuppression were excluded from the trial. Peripheral blood for TCR sequencing was drawn from every dose cohort at baseline, at cycle 4 day 1 and at cycle 7 day 1. Samples came from an open-label, multicenter, first-in-human phase I dose-escalation trial of ivuxolimab. The trial enrolled adults with locally advanced or metastatic head and neck squamous cell, hepatocellular, melanoma or renal cell carcinoma. Before TCR sequencing, CD4+ and CD8+ T cells were separately sorted from peripheral blood.

This TCR was sampled from an adult with an advanced solid tumor such as melanoma, head and neck, liver or kidney cancer. The sequencing used CD4+ or CD8+ T cells sorted from blood, collected in a trial of the OX40 agonist ivuxolimab.

The CDR3 sequence is CASTSGSGSNEQFF. At the DNA level, the sequence is TGTGCCAGCACTAGCGGGAGTGGAAGCAATGAGCAGTTCTTC. The chain is made from TRBV2 and TRBJ2-1, with 10 bases matching TRBD2. Reading the germline V gene gives CDR1 SNHLY and CDR2 FYNNEI. The germline V and J ends show losses of 7 bases and 6 bases respectively, and no gene match explains 6 bases of the junction. The CDR3 starts with the cysteine, ends with the phenylalanine, and has 14 residues. Only the CDR3 DNA is retained, 42 bases long and in frame from the first base.